The clone carrying this T cell receptor (beta chain) has just a few counts. V lost 4 bases and J lost 2, with 7 bases in between. Germline loops: CDR1 SGHAT, CDR2 FQNNGV. This CDR3 is built from 13 residues. These data belong to a study of blood T cell repertoires in COVID-19. As for the study in general: Both acute and convalescent COVID-19 samples were obtained from the United States, Italy and Spain.

TCRdb's table, derived via immunoSEQ multiplex PCR, lists solely in-frame clones and lacks some. Altogether around 97,000 clones are present, roughly 82% being singletons, with the ten largest covering around 13%. This receptor was taken from a human donor in a cohort sampled during active COVID-19. Sequences were obtained from peripheral blood. The chain links TRBV11-2 to TRBJ2-3; D not certain. The CDR3 bases are TGTGCCAGCAGCTCTGGAGACACAGATACGCAGTATTTT. Residues: CASSSGDTDTQYF.